What follows is one T cell receptor beta chain and its context. Antigen specificity is unknown. CDR1 is DFQATT and CDR2 is SNEGSKA in the germline V gene (reference sequence). Trimming took off 1 base at V and 5 bases at J, with 12 bases between the two ends. This CDR3 has 13 amino acids. A J-beta primer mix and a sample-barcoded 5' primer were used in a second PCR of about 6 to 12 cycles. From the 5' RACE reads, TCRdb called clonotypes with MiXCR, one entry per CDR3 protein. The sample lists around 800,000 distinct CDR3 sequences, about 62% seen once, with roughly 26% in the top ten. This specimen comes from a study of blood T cells in healthy people across ages. Overall study results and limits: Observed TCR beta diversity showed a strong correlation with the percentage of naive T cells as measured by flow cytometry.

This chain links TRBV20-1 with TRBJ2-7; TRBD2 is a possible D gene (6 bases). This clonotype was obtained from a man in his thirties or forties in good health. Source material: blood. This CDR3 reads CSARVGGVNEQYF. DNA of the CDR3: TGCAGTGCTAGAGTGGGGGGAGTGAACGAGCAGTACTTC.